Each of the 20 T cell receptor beta chains below was sequenced from the same sample in a study of T cell responses to AZD1222 COVID-19 vaccine. Clones were sequenced by immunoSEQ multiplex PCR, and TCRdb holds only the in-frame ones, with some missing. The sample holds 75,000 to 95,000 clones; 80% to 90% are singletons and the top ten take 10% to 15%. The sequenced sample was peripheral blood, obtained on day 0 of AZD1222 vaccination. These receptors came from an adult in good health.

In this sample, this clone turned up a few times. The J gene is TRBJ2-5, the V gene TRBV7-2, with 7 bases that match TRBD2. J was trimmed by 5 bases and V by 6 bases; bases with no gene match: 12. CDR1 and CDR2 from the germline V gene are SGHTA and FQGNSA. The CDR3 covers 15 residues. The CDR3 reads CASSFQTSPGETQYF. The CDR3 region has the DNA TGTGCCAGCAGTTTCCAGACTAGCCCAGGGGAGACCCAGTACTTC.

The V and J genes are TRBV19 and TRBJ1-2; 8 bases are shared with TRBD1. CDR3 length equals 14 residues. Per germline, CDR1 LNHDA and CDR2 SQIVND (reference sequence). The ends lost 5 bases at V and 4 bases at J; junction bases unmatched: 6. CDR3 sequence (DNA): TGTGCCAGTAGTTCCCCGGACAGGGCCTATGGCTACACCTTC. It translates to CASSSPDRAYGYTF.

This clone has just one count. The chain recombines TRBV5-6 with TRBJ2-7; D is unresolved. V was cut by 9 bases and J by 4 bases, with 17 bases left in between. The germline V gene has CDR1 SGHDT and CDR2 YYEEEE. The CDR3 contains 13 residues. The DNA for the CDR3 is TGTGCCACCTCCTCCCTGGACGGTTACGAGCAGTACTTC. Its protein is CATSSLDGYEQYF.

The gene calls are TRBV6-5 and TRBJ1-1, with D unresolved. This CDR3 comprises 13 residues. From germline, CDR1 is MNHEY and CDR2 SVGAGI. V was trimmed by 4 bases and J by 6 bases, leaving 12 bases between them. Here the CDR3 reads CASSLTVTSEAFF. For the CDR3, the DNA is TGTGCCAGCAGTTTAACAGTGACATCTGAAGCTTTCTTT.

A few counts support this clone. CDR3 sequence: CATTGEIGNTIYF. In DNA form, the CDR3 reads TGTGCCACAACCGGGGAAATCGGAAACACCATATATTTT. The gene calls are TRBV30 and TRBJ1-3; D unclear. The CDR3 sequence is 13 residues long. The germline V gene encodes CDR1 GTSNPN and CDR2 SVGIG (reference sequence). With 8 bases removed from V and 4 bases from J, the gap between germline ends came to 15 bases.

The chain uses TRBV28 and TRBJ1-2; D remains ambiguous. The CDR3 extends over 12 amino acids. Germline values: CDR1 MDHEN, CDR2 SYDVKM. The ends were cut back, 3 bases at V and 7 bases at J, with 9 bases in the middle. Written as DNA, the CDR3 is TGTGCCAGCAGTTTTGGGAAATCTGGCTACACCTTC. This gives the protein CASSFGKSGYTF.

The V and J genes are TRBV7-2 and TRBJ2-5; 11 bases align to TRBD2. The CDR3 is 17 amino acids. Trimming took 5 bases from V and 4 from J; bases not matched to a gene: 12. Germline V CDR1 and CDR2: SGHTA, FQGNSA. Written as DNA, the CDR3 is TGTGCCAGCAGCCCAAACACCGGGACTAGCGGACGAGAGACCCAGTACTTC. This codes for CASSPNTGTSGRETQYF.

As concerns this clone: One junction end does not reproduce the germline sequence, and a read error may be involved. The chain links TRBV7-7 to TRBJ2-7; 8 bases agree with TRBD1. The CDR3 length is 14 residues. Germline loops: CDR1 SSHAT, CDR2 FNYEAQ (reference sequence). The CDR3 DNA reads TGTGCTAGCAGCGAAGGACAGGGTACCTACGAGCAGTACTTC. This codes for CASSEGQGTYEQYF. The whole variable domain, remainder taken from reference TRBV7-7 and TRBJ2-7, is GAGVSQSPRYKVTKRGQDVTLRCDPISSHATLYWYQQALGQGPEFLTYFNYEAQPDKSGLPSDRFSAERPEGSISTLTIQRTEQRDSAMYRCASSEGQGTYEQYFGPGTRLTVT.

The chain is built from TRBV30 and TRBJ1-6; the D is unclear. The CDR3 loop spans 16 amino acids. Germline V gives CDR1 GTSNPN, CDR2 SVGIG (reference sequence). The V and J ends lost 2 bases and 0 bases respectively, with 11 bases between them. The CDR3 region is CAWSFGVHSYNSPLHF. DNA of the CDR3: TGTGCCTGGAGTTTCGGGGTGCACTCCTATAATTCACCCCTCCACTTT.

This clone was observed a handful of times. The chain combines TRBV3-1 (or the pseudogene TRBV3-2) with TRBJ1-4, with 7 nucleotides matching TRBD1. V dropped 1 base and J dropped 4; count of bases not matched to a gene: 6. The CDR3 loop spans 16 amino acids. Per germline, CDR1 LGHDT and CDR2 YNNKEL (reference sequence). CDR3 bases: TGTGCCAGCAGCCAAGGGTGGGGGACAGATAATGAAAAACTGTTTTTT. The encoded protein is CASSQGWGTDNEKLFF.

This clone was detected once. J is TRBJ2-2 and V is TRBV18; 7 bases line up with TRBD2. This CDR3 has 16 amino acids. CDR1 and CDR2 (germline): KGHSH, LQKENI. The ends lost 4 bases at V and 4 bases at J; junction bases unmatched: 9. CDR3 region: CASSRAGRAVTGELFF. In nucleotides, the CDR3 is TGTGCCAGCTCACGAGCGGGAAGGGCGGTCACCGGGGAGCTGTTTTTT.

Only a few counts were recorded for this clone. This chain connects TRBV28 to TRBJ1-1; D is ambiguous. Germline CDR1 reads MDHEN; CDR2 reads SYDVKM. There are 12 residues in the CDR3. V was pared by 3 bases and J by 7 bases, with 9 bases between. The CDR3 sequence: CASSFQNGEAFF. CDR3 nucleotide sequence: TGTGCCAGCAGTTTTCAGAACGGTGAAGCTTTCTTT.

The genes are TRBV6-5 and TRBJ1-1, with D uncertain. CDR1 and CDR2 (germline): MNHEY, SVGAGI. The V and J ends lost 0 bases and 8 bases respectively, with 19 bases between them. The CDR3 has 16 residues. The CDR3 loop is CASSYSARPRASEAFF. The CDR3 bases are TGTGCCAGCAGTTACTCGGCCCGACCCCGGGCATCCGAAGCTTTCTTT.

The chain has TRBV27 and TRBJ2-5; 12 nucleotides agree with TRBD2. J was trimmed by 4 bases and V by 4 bases; bases with no gene match: 4. There are 15 residues in the CDR3. CDR1 and CDR2 (germline): MNHEY, SMNVEV (reference sequence). The CDR3 here is CASSSSGGAPETQYF. In DNA form, the CDR3 reads TGTGCCAGCAGTTCTAGCGGGGGGGCCCCAGAGACCCAGTACTTC.

J is TRBJ1-5 and V is TRBV4-3; no clear D gene. Per the germline V gene, CDR1 is LGHNA and CDR2 is YSLEER. The ends were cut back, 3 bases at V and 6 bases at J, with 9 bases in the middle. The CDR3 totals 13 residues. CDR3 residues: CASSQGFGQPQHF. In DNA, the CDR3 is TGCGCCAGCAGCCAGGGGTTCGGTCAGCCCCAGCATTTT.

As regards this clone: This same CDR3 is encoded by further DNA sequences in the sample. This chain uses TRBV6-2 or TRBV6-3 with TRBJ1-1, with D unclear. Trimming shortened V by 2 bases and J by 2 bases, and 6 bases separated the two germline ends. This CDR3 spans 13 amino acids. Germline V gene data show CDR1 as MNHEY and CDR2 as SVGEGT. CDR3 DNA sequence: TGTGCCAGCAGTTACGGCCCAAACACTGAAGCTTTCTTT. Protein sequence: CASSYGPNTEAFF.

The V call is TRBV6-4, the J call TRBJ1-1; D possibly corresponds to TRBD1 (5 bases). V was clipped by 3 bases and J by 1 base, with 9 bases between them. The CDR3 is 14 residues long. Per germline, CDR1 MRHNA and CDR2 SNTAGT. The CDR3 sequence is CASSEGAENTEAFF. The CDR3 nucleotides are TGTGCCAGCAGTGAAGGGGCGGAGAACACTGAAGCTTTCTTT.

The chain links TRBV6-5 to TRBJ1-1, with a tentative D call TRBD1 (6 bases). CDR1 MNHEY and CDR2 SVGAGI come from the germline V gene. This CDR3 is 13 amino acids long. With 7 bases removed from V and 4 bases from J, the gap between germline ends came to 13 bases. The CDR3 DNA is TGTGCCAGCATGGTGACAGGCATCACTGAAGCTTTCTTT. This sequence encodes CASMVTGITEAFF.

J is TRBJ2-1 and V is TRBV19, with TRBD1 matching over 10 bases. The CDR3 consists of 12 residues. V trimming: 6 bases; J trimming: 8 bases; junction bases outside the gene matches: 1. The germline gives CDR1 LNHDA, CDR2 SQIVND (reference sequence). The CDR3: CASRDRGDEQFF. The CDR3 coding sequence is TGTGCCAGTAGGGACAGGGGGGATGAGCAGTTCTTC. Complete variable domain (other parts from reference TRBV19 and TRBJ2-1): DGGITQSPKYLFRKEGQNVTLSCEQNLNHDAMYWYRQDPGQGLRLIYYSQIVNDFQKGDIAEGYSVSREKKESFPLTVTSAQKNPTAFYLCASRDRGDEQFFGPGTRLTVL.

The chain couples TRBV3-1 (or the pseudogene TRBV3-2) to TRBJ2-3; 14 nucleotides line up with TRBD2. The CDR3 sequence is 16 residues long. CDR1 and CDR2 from the germline V gene are LGHDT and YNNKEL (reference sequence). V gave up 3 bases and J gave up 7 bases; unmatched junction bases: 6. The CDR3 protein is CASSQGRLAGGYTQYF. CDR3 in DNA: TGTGCCAGCAGCCAGGGCAGACTAGCGGGGGGGTATACGCAGTATTTT.